A few counts support the clone carrying this T cell receptor (beta chain). What it binds is unknown. After isolation, RNA underwent reverse transcription to generate cDNA as the sequencing template. The protocol was immunoSEQ multiplex PCR, while the TCRdb copy is restricted to in-frame clones and leaves out a portion. The sample consists of 140,000 or so clones, approximately 51% of them appearing once. These data are taken from a study of CD8+ T cells in alopecia areata. Study results and limitations: Scalp samples also contribute reads from the resident alphabeta T cells found in normal skin.

Trimming removed 0 bases from V and 3 bases from J; junction bases left unmatched: 1. Germline V gene lookup returns CDR1 SQVTM and CDR2 ANQGSEA. The CDR3 runs to 13 residues. The source was CD4+ T cells sorted from blood, collected at week 0. This receptor was identified in a human donor with alopecia areata. This sequence joins TRBV29-1 and TRBJ2-7; TRBD2 matches 8 bases. This CDR3 reads CSVEDSGIYEQYF. CDR3 in DNA: TGCAGCGTTGAAGATAGCGGGATCTACGAGCAGTACTTC.